The 21 T cell receptor beta chains reported below all come from one sample, sequenced in a study of OX40 agonist ivuxolimab in advanced cancers. Repertoires were generated with immunoSEQ multiplex PCR, while TCRdb's copy carries only in-frame clones and drops some. Among about 92,000 clones listed, roughly nine tenths were seen once. The sequencing here drew on CD4+ or CD8+ T cells sorted from blood, taken in a trial of the OX40 agonist ivuxolimab. These receptors originate from an adult with an advanced solid tumor such as melanoma, head and neck, liver or kidney cancer.

V gene TRBV7-2 combines with J gene TRBJ2-5; no clear D. The germline V gene has CDR1 SGHTA and CDR2 FQGNSA. CDR3 size: 15 residues. V lost 5 bases, J lost 4 bases, and 17 bases lay in between. CDR3 residues: CASSQLLGSRETQYF. The DNA of the CDR3 is TGTGCCAGCAGCCAACTTCTAGGTTCTCGAGAGACCCAGTACTTC.

In its sample, this clone was seen once. The V gene is TRBV28, the J gene TRBJ2-2; D is ambiguous. V was trimmed by 3 bases and J by 1 base, leaving 9 bases between them. From germline, CDR1 is MDHEN and CDR2 SYDVKM. This CDR3 region has 15 residues. The DNA of the CDR3 is TGTGCCAGCAGTTTGGCTGCCCTGAACACCGGGGAGCTGTTTTTT. This encodes CASSLAALNTGELFF.

This clone has only one observation. This chain uses TRBV25-1 with TRBJ2-1, with a tentative D call TRBD2 (6 bases). Germline values: CDR1 MGHDK, CDR2 SYGVNS. The CDR3 is 12 amino acids. Trimming took 7 bases from V and 6 from J, leaving 10 bases between them. CDR3 in amino acids: CASKGLANEQFF. The CDR3 DNA reads as TGTGCCAGCAAGGGACTTGCCAATGAGCAGTTCTTC. The entire variable domain, with the rest obtained from reference TRBV25-1 and TRBJ2-1, is as follows: EADIYQTPRYLVIGTGKKITLECSQTMGHDKMYWYQQDPGMELHLIHYSYGVNSTEKGDLSSESTVSRIRTEHFPLTLESARPSHTSQYLCASKGLANEQFFGPGTRLTVL.

The V and J genes are TRBV11-2 and TRBJ2-7; 7 nucleotides match TRBD2. The ends lost 0 bases at V and 3 bases at J; junction bases unmatched: 5. The CDR3 is 15 residues long. Per the germline V gene, CDR1 is SGHAT and CDR2 is FQNNGV. The CDR3: CASSLERGGGYEQYF. Here the CDR3 DNA reads TGTGCCAGCAGCTTAGAACGCGGCGGGGGCTACGAGCAGTACTTC.

This chain joins TRBV18 and TRBJ2-7; 7 nucleotides line up with TRBD1. CDR3 length: 13 residues. The junction had 6 bases not matched to a gene; V was cut back by 6 bases and J by 4 bases. The germline V gene encodes CDR1 KGHSH and CDR2 LQKENI. The DNA of the CDR3 is TGTGCCAGCTCCATGGGACAGACGTACGAGCAGTACTTC. It codes for CASSMGQTYEQYF.

For this clone: A read error may produce the germline difference seen at one junction end. The CDR3 protein is CASSLRTTRALF. The CDR3 DNA follows: TGTGCCAGCAGCTTGAGAACCACGAGGGCCCTCTTT. The chain carries TRBV5-4 and TRBJ1-1, with D unresolved. Germline V gene data show CDR1 as SGHNT and CDR2 as YYREEE (reference sequence). The CDR3 is made up of 12 amino acids.

This rearrangement joins TRBV6-5 to TRBJ2-3, with D possibly TRBD2 on 6 matching bases. With 3 bases removed from V and 0 bases from J, the gap between germline ends came to 10 bases. Germline CDR1 is MNHEY and CDR2 is SVGAGI. The CDR3 contains 15 residues. CDR3 sequence reads: CASSYSGTSTDTQYF. CDR3 sequence (DNA): TGTGCCAGCAGTTATAGCGGAACCAGCACAGATACGCAGTATTTT.

The chain employs TRBV5-4 and TRBJ1-2; TRBD1 is a possible D gene (5 bases). Trimming left V 0 bases short and J 6 bases short, with 9 bases between. The CDR3 spans 13 residues. Germline CDR1 is SGHNT and CDR2 is YYREEE (reference sequence). The CDR3 sequence is CASSLAGGDGYTF. Here the CDR3 DNA reads TGTGCCAGCAGCTTGGCCGGGGGGGATGGCTACACCTTC.

In DNA form, the CDR3 reads TGTGCCAGCAGCGCCTCAATCGGCTCTCAGTATGGCTACACCTTC. Protein sequence: CASSASIGSQYGYTF. The V gene is TRBV5-5, the J gene TRBJ1-2; D is unresolved. The CDR3 is 15 amino acids. From germline, CDR1 is SGHKS and CDR2 YYEKEE (reference sequence). Trimming stripped 4 bases from V and 5 bases from J, with 18 bases between.

V and J are TRBV9 and TRBJ2-1; TRBD2 matches 9 bases. Looked up from germline, CDR1 is SGDLS and CDR2 is YYNGEE. Germline trimming cut 0 bases from V and 4 bases from J; bases unmatched to any gene: 2. CDR3 size: 15 residues. The CDR3 is CASSVDSGSYNEQFF. Written as DNA, the CDR3 is TGTGCCAGCAGCGTAGATAGCGGGAGTTACAATGAGCAGTTCTTC.

V usage is TRBV29-1 and J usage is TRBJ2-5; D is undetermined. The CDR3 loop spans 12 amino acids. V lost 4 bases and J lost 5, with 11 bases in between. From germline, CDR1 is SQVTM and CDR2 ANQGSEA. CDR3 sequence reads: CSVAGFGETQYF. The CDR3 DNA follows: TGCAGCGTTGCTGGGTTCGGGGAGACCCAGTACTTC.

The V and J genes are TRBV27 and TRBJ1-1; the D is unclear. V was clipped by 4 bases and J by 4 bases, with 10 bases between them. Looked up from germline, CDR1 is MNHEY and CDR2 is SMNVEV (reference sequence). This CDR3 contains 13 residues. CDR3 nucleotide sequence: TGTGCCAGCAGTTATCGGAGGACCACTGAAGCTTTCTTT. It codes for CASSYRRTTEAFF.

The chain's CDR3 is CASSYGGAEGQAFF. The CDR3 nucleotides read TGTGCCAGCAGTTACGGAGGGGCGGAAGGTCAAGCTTTCTTT. V and J are TRBV6-5 and TRBJ1-1, with a possible D match to TRBD1 (5 bases). Trimming stripped 2 bases from V and 9 bases from J, with 16 bases between. The CDR3 runs to 14 residues. Per the germline V gene, CDR1 is MNHEY and CDR2 is SVGAGI.

The chain links TRBV28 to TRBJ2-5; 13 positions agree with TRBD2. This CDR3 is built from 16 residues. Per germline, CDR1 MDHEN and CDR2 SYDVKM. Unmatched junction bases numbered 6, after V lost 4 bases and J lost 4 bases. The CDR3 region has the DNA TGTGCCAGCAGTTCCGGACTAGCGGGAGTTCGAGAGACCCAGTACTTC. It yields the protein CASSSGLAGVRETQYF.

The rearrangement links TRBV18 to TRBJ2-7, with D perhaps being TRBD1 or TRBD2 (6 bases each). The germline V and J ends were trimmed by 4 bases and 4 bases, with 17 bases remaining between them. This CDR3 contains 15 residues. Germline CDR1 and CDR2: KGHSH and LQKENI. In nucleotides, the CDR3 is TGTGCCAGCTCACTACATGGAGGGGGAAGTTACGAGCAGTACTTC. Translated, it gives CASSLHGGGSYEQYF.

The genes are TRBV19 and TRBJ2-7, with 9 positions matching TRBD2. This CDR3 spans 15 amino acids. With 5 bases clipped from V and 0 bases from J, the junction kept 5 bases outside the gene matches. From germline, CDR1 is LNHDA and CDR2 SQIVND (reference sequence). CDR3 residues: CASSLAGAFSYEQYF. The CDR3 DNA reads TGTGCCAGTAGTTTAGCGGGAGCGTTCTCCTACGAGCAGTACTTC.

The chain couples TRBV27 to TRBJ2-3; 8 bases map to TRBD2. From germline, CDR1 is MNHEY and CDR2 SMNVEV (reference sequence). The CDR3 is 15 amino acids. V shed 6 bases and J 2 bases; nucleotides not matched to a gene: 7. The DNA for the CDR3 is TGTGCCAGCAGCAACCTACTAGCGGACACAGATACGCAGTATTTT. This gives the protein CASSNLLADTDTQYF.

The gene calls are TRBV5-1 and TRBJ1-4; 7 nucleotides align to TRBD1. CDR1 is SGHRS, CDR2 YFSETQ, per germline. The length of the CDR3 is 13 residues. V gave up 4 bases and J gave up 7 bases; unmatched junction bases: 4. CDR3: CASSPDRAEKLFF. The CDR3 DNA follows: TGCGCCAGCAGCCCCGACAGGGCTGAAAAACTGTTTTTT. The entire variable domain, with the rest obtained from reference TRBV5-1 and TRBJ1-4, is as follows: KAGVTQTPRYLIKTRGQQVTLSCSPISGHRSVSWYQQTPGQGLQFLFEYFSETQRNKGNFPGRFSGRQFSNSRSEMNVSTLELGDSALYLCASSPDRAEKLFFGSGTQLSVL.

V usage is TRBV9 and J usage is TRBJ2-5; 8 bases are a match to TRBD2. V lost 0 bases and J lost 4; bases outside the gene matches: 8. The CDR3 is 16 amino acids. CDR1 SGDLS and CDR2 YYNGEE come from the germline V gene. CDR3 sequence: CASSVANSGKGETQYF. CDR3 nucleotide sequence: TGTGCCAGCAGCGTAGCTAATAGCGGGAAGGGAGAGACCCAGTACTTC.

V is TRBV5-6 and J is TRBJ2-5; the match to TRBD1 covers 11 bases. The J segment lost 5 bases and the V segment lost 2 bases, leaving 8 bases of the junction unmatched. The CDR3 covers 16 residues. In germline, CDR1 is SGHDT, CDR2 YYEEEE. CDR3 in DNA: TGTGCCAGCAGCTTTAGACGGACAGGGGGCCCGGAGACCCAGTACTTC. Protein product: CASSFRRTGGPETQYF. Supplemented by reference TRBV5-6 and TRBJ2-5, the full variable domain reads DAGVTQSPTHLIKTRGQQVTLRCSPKSGHDTVSWYQQALGQGPQFIFQYYEEEERQRGNFPDRFSGHQFPNYSSELNVNALLLGDSALYLCASSFRRTGGPETQYFGPGTRLLVL.

This clone was seen only once. The V and J genes are TRBV27 and TRBJ2-3; D ambiguous. Germline V CDR1 and CDR2: MNHEY, SMNVEV (reference sequence). Trimming left V 5 bases short and J 1 base short, with 10 bases between. This CDR3 region has 14 residues. The CDR3 sequence is CASSLRLRTDTQYF. Written as DNA, the CDR3 is TGTGCCAGCAGTCTCAGACTCCGCACAGATACGCAGTATTTT.